The T cell receptor (beta chain) described here comes from a study of T cell repertoires in cytomegalovirus infection. The study, taken as a whole, reports: Predominance within the ex vivo response was attributable to HLA-C-restricted CMV-specific TCR beta clonotypes.

TCRdb independently ran MiXCR on the reads; one entry per CDR3 protein. This table holds roughly 280,000 distinct CDR3 sequences, roughly 13% found once. This clonotype was counted between two and nine times. As yet, its antigen is unknown. Germline lookup yields CDR1 SQVTM and CDR2 ANQGSEA. V shed 4 bases and J shed 4 bases, with 13 bases lying between them. CDR3 length: 13 amino acids. V and J are TRBV29-1 and TRBJ1-2; D may be TRBD1 (6 bases). This clonotype was sampled from a human donor in good health (CMV status not recorded). Some clones in this sample may be carry-over from other donors' samples. Sequenced input: PBMCs. CDR3 DNA: TGCAGCGTTGCGGCTGAGGGGGGCTATGGCTACACCTTC. Translating gives CSVAAEGGYGYTF.